This TCR beta chain was sequenced in a study of alternative splicing in chronic myeloid leukemia remission (dated by TCRdb to the early 2020s). The study in broad terms: RNA sequencing was used to profile peripheral blood obtained from chronic-phase CML patients at diagnosis and at remission, and the resulting profiles were compared with those of healthy donors. Median ages of around 52 years at diagnosis, 56 to 60 at remission and roughly 39 for healthy controls were recorded. Female/male counts were 11/5 for diagnosis samples, 8/3 for remission samples and 2/4 for controls. For diagnosis, remission and control samples alike, total RNA was extracted from peripheral blood mononuclear cells using Trizol.

Paper-wide results and their limitations: Blood cell composition differed strongly depending on the timepoint, moving from an enrichment of myeloid progenitors at diagnosis to an enrichment of mature lymphoid cells at remission. At remission, blood cell composition had been reconfigured so that it resembled normal controls enriched in lymphoid cells.

Preparation of the library involved bulk RNA-seq. The TruSeq Stranded RNA sample prep kit was used to generate libraries of poly-A-enriched mRNA from an input of roughly 1 ug total RNA. Paired-end sequencing was carried out on a HiSeq 2500, and each sample was sequenced in triplicate. A read length of 125 nucleotides per mate was used for RNA-seq. In the original analysis: Reads were trimmed and aligned to hg38 using STAR v2.7, and quality control was performed with FASTQC, RSeQC and multiqc. Salmon 0.14.1 was used to quantify gene expression levels as transcripts per million (TPM). The results of principal component analysis suggested that neither trial, library batch, sequencing batch, treatment regimen nor sex drove the transcriptomic profiles. TCRdb reprocessed the reads, and each CDR3 protein sequence is entered once, without DNA. The V and J calls come from TCRdb's annotation, not from the publication. Here the sample has some 400 distinct CDR3 sequences; almost 98% occur a single time. The ten largest clones add up to roughly 8.3% of the sample.

Roughly 6 healthy donors provided peripheral blood as normal controls. With regard to this clonotype: The target of this receptor is not known.

From the germline V gene, CDR1 is SGHDT and CDR2 is YYEEEE. The cysteine opens and the phenylalanine closes a CDR3 of 15 amino acids. The nucleotide record is missing. This clonotype originated in a person aged 30 to 49 in good health. The material sequenced was PBMCs. This sequence uses TRBV5-6 and TRBJ1-5. The CDR3 corresponds to CASSLGSSSNQPQHF.